This TCR beta chain was observed in a study of Graves' ophthalmopathy and Graves' hyperthyroidism. RNA transcripts served as template for amplifying TCR beta CDR3 sequences. First-round RT-PCR employed HTBI primers, with a second-round multiplex PCR after it. TCRdb reprocessed the multiplex PCR reads via MiXCR and lists one record per CDR3 protein. The sample has 500,000 to 700,000 distinct CDR3 sequences, 22% seen once; the top ten hold around 6.5%. PBMCs were obtained from roughly 9.7 ml of fresh peripheral blood. J lost 0 bases, V lost 6 bases, and 4 bases had no gene match. This CDR3 is built from 15 residues. CDR1 and CDR2 from the germline V gene are MNHEY and SVGEGT. Study-wide results and caveats: Blood also contained most of the expanded thyroid clonotypes above 0.001 frequency. Ophthalmopathy was separated from stable hyperthyroidism by a 13-signature model with over 85% sensitivity and around 81% specificity.

This clonotype was seen repeatedly, ten times or more. Its antigen is unknown. The V and J genes are TRBV6-2 or TRBV6-3 and TRBJ2-7, with TRBD2 matching 11 bases. Source material: peripheral blood. The sequence derives from a woman under 30 with stable Graves' hyperthyroidism. Some clones in this sample may be carry-over from other donors' samples. CDR3 amino acids: CASRASGGTSYEQYF. The CDR3 nucleotides read TGTGCCAGCAGAGCTAGCGGGGGGACCTCCTACGAGCAGTACTTC.